This T cell receptor (beta chain) was obtained from a study of T cell responses to AZD1222 COVID-19 vaccine. The CDR3 has 16 amino acids. The trim removed 0 bases at V and 10 bases at J, leaving 9 bases unmatched. CDR1 and CDR2 (germline): SGHRS, YFSETQ. Assay: immunoSEQ multiplex PCR; the TCRdb copy retains only in-frame clones and omits some. The top ten hold about 3.9% of the sample, which has roughly 190,000 clones, approximately 93% seen once. The receptor's source is an adult in good health. The chain combines TRBV5-1 with TRBJ2-1, with TRBD2 matching 11 bases. Sample: peripheral blood, taken on day 0 of AZD1222 vaccination. The CDR3 nucleotides read TGCGCCAGCAGCTTGGGGGGACTAGCGGTCAAGGGGGAGCAGTTCTTC. Translated, it gives CASSLGGLAVKGEQFF.